The TCR beta chain described here comes from a study of T cells expressing NK-cell markers. Background on the study: Obtained from sorted CD3+CD56+NKG2C+, CD3+CD56+NKG2C- and CD3+CD56-NKG2C+ T cells were the TCR beta repertoires. Serological testing identified seven of the eight sequenced donors as HCMV-seropositive and one as seronegative. Study-wide results and limits: Topping the CD3+CD56-NKG2C+ fraction as well were these clonotypes, in a few donors.

Of note for this clonotype: What it recognizes is unknown.

Beta-chain TCR cDNA was generated via 5'RACE template switching with UMIs. Reprocessing the 5' RACE reads, TCRdb reports a single entry for every CDR3 protein and omits DNA. The listing contains some 460,000 distinct CDR3 sequences. This CDR3 has 16 residues. Germline V gene lookup returns CDR1 SGHRS and CDR2 YFSETQ. This rearrangement joins TRBV5-1 to TRBJ2-1; TCRdb's D gene call, TRBD2, goes unchecked for lack of DNA. Source material: blood T cells: a sorted CD56 or NKG2C T cell subset, CD4+ or CD8+ T cells, or bulk PBMC T cells (not recorded which). The receptor comes from a woman in her 50s in good health. CDR3 sequence reads: CASSLVTSGRVNEQFF.